Presented here are 4 T cell receptor beta chains from one specimen sequenced in a study of T cell responses to AZD1222 COVID-19 vaccine. Profiled with immunoSEQ multiplex PCR; TCRdb holds only in-frame clones, not every one. The repertoire holds about 130,000 clones, with about 87% as singletons. The material sequenced was peripheral blood, taken on day 0 of AZD1222 vaccination. Source of these receptors: an adult in good health.

CDR3: CASSLGRGDREQFF. Written as DNA, the CDR3 is TGTGCCAGCAGCTTGGGCAGGGGCGATCGTGAGCAGTTCTTC. The V gene is TRBV5-5, the J gene TRBJ2-1; weak D call: TRBD1 (6 bases). This CDR3 region has 14 residues. V lost 0 bases and J lost 9, with 13 bases in between. The germline V gene encodes CDR1 SGHKS and CDR2 YYEKEE (reference sequence).

This clone was picked up one time. The chain recombines TRBV7-8 with TRBJ2-3; possibly TRBD2 for D (6 bases). The length of the CDR3 is 16 residues. Germline CDR1 reads SGHVS; CDR2 reads FQNEAQ. Trimming left V 5 bases short and J 2 bases short, with 17 bases between. The CDR3 DNA reads TGTGCCAGCAGCCACAGACTAGTAGGAGACACAGATACGCAGTATTTT. It specifies CASSHRLVGDTDTQYF.

V usage is TRBV19 and J usage is TRBJ1-2; 11 bases map to TRBD1. J gave up 3 bases and V 5 bases, and 2 bases lay outside the gene matches. This CDR3 spans 14 amino acids. Per the germline V gene, CDR1 is LNHDA and CDR2 is SQIVND (reference sequence). CDR3 coding DNA: TGTGCCAGTAGTGCGGGACAGGGGGACTATGGCTACACCTTC. Protein sequence: CASSAGQGDYGYTF.

This clone has only a few counts. The sample holds other DNA sequences that translate to the same CDR3. This chain connects TRBV9 to TRBJ2-7, with 9 bases aligning to TRBD1. The CDR3 is made up of 15 amino acids. The V and J ends lost 0 bases and 2 bases, in that order; junction bases with no gene match: 3. From germline, CDR1 is SGDLS and CDR2 YYNGEE. The DNA for the CDR3 is TGTGCCAGCAGCGTAGACGGACAGGGGACCTACGAGCAGTACTTC. Its protein is CASSVDGQGTYEQYF.